Listed below are T cell receptor beta chains from one sample, sequenced in a study of graft-versus-host responses after intestinal transplantation. Data came from immunoSEQ multiplex PCR; TCRdb stores just in-frame clones and leaves some out. Of 50,000 to 75,000 clones listed, almost 95% are singletons. Antigens for these TCRs are unknown. This specimen consisted of unstimulated CD4+ T cells sorted from spleen or lymph node cells, obtained before transplant. The receptors were gathered from a human donor who was the organ donor for an intestinal transplant. The CDR3 runs from the conserved cysteine through the conserved F or W. D genes are given only for firm matches. Clone size is given for some rows only: seen once, a few or many times, or a class if the clone is expanded.

d_gene	v_gene	abundance	j_gene	CDR3aa	CDR3nt
TRBD2	TRBV5-1	.	TRBJ2-1	CASSVAGTSGGARIYNEQFF	TGCGCCAGCAGCGTCGCCGGGACTAGCGGGGGGGCAAGAATCTACAATGAGCAGTTCTTC
.	TRBV18	.	TRBJ2-3	CASSPGATDTQYF	TGTGCCAGCTCACCGGGAGCGACAGATACGCAGTATTTT
TRBD2	TRBV7-3	.	TRBJ2-5	CASSLLGGAGQETQYF	TGTGCCAGCAGCTTACTCGGGGGGGCCGGCCAAGAGACCCAGTACTTC
.	TRBV13	.	TRBJ1-2	CASSLRRTTNYGYTF	TGTGCCAGCAGCTTACGACGGACCACTAACTATGGCTACACCTTC
.	TRBV6-6	.	TRBJ1-3	CASSYAGSGNTIYF	TGTGCCAGCAGTTACGCAGGGTCTGGAAACACCATATATTTT
.	TRBV7-6	.	TRBJ2-5	CASSLVMSGQETQYF	TGTGCCAGCAGCTTAGTAATGAGCGGCCAAGAGACCCAGTACTTC
.	TRBV7-2	.	TRBJ1-6	CASSFRAIRNSPLHF	TGTGCCAGCAGCTTCCGGGCCATACGGAATTCACCCCTCCACTTT
.	TRBV6-1	.	TRBJ2-3	CASSGGQTLADTQYF	TGTGCCAGCAGTGGAGGGCAGACTCTGGCAGATACGCAGTATTTT
.	TRBV19	.	TRBJ2-1	CASSSGDRSYNEQFF	TGTGCCAGTAGCTCGGGGGACAGATCCTACAATGAGCAGTTCTTC
.	TRBV4-1	.	TRBJ1-4	CASSQVGGRANEKLFF	TGCGCCAGCAGCCAAGTGGGCGGCAGGGCTAATGAAAAACTGTTTTTT
TRBD1	TRBV7-8	.	TRBJ2-6	CASSWDRTGGSGANVLTF	TGTGCCAGCAGCTGGGACAGAACAGGGGGCTCTGGGGCCAACGTCCTGACTTTC
.	TRBV9	.	TRBJ2-7	CASPPPAGEQYF	TGTGCCAGCCCCCCCCCAGCGGGCGAGCAGTACTTC
TRBD2	TRBV25-1	.	TRBJ2-1	CASRDRERGGRNEQFF	TGTGCCAGCAGAGACAGGGAGCGGGGGGGCCGAAATGAGCAGTTCTTC
.	TRBV7-8	.	TRBJ1-2	CASSFRQGPSNYGYTF	TGTGCCAGCAGCTTTCGGCAGGGCCCTAGTAACTATGGCTACACCTTC
.	TRBV7-2	.	TRBJ1-2	CASSRPGNYGYTF	TGTGCCAGCAGCCGCCCGGGGAACTATGGCTACACCTTC
TRBD2	TRBV6-5	.	TRBJ2-7	CASSYRLAGGAYEQYF	TGTGCCAGCAGTTACAGGCTAGCGGGGGGGGCCTACGAGCAGTACTTC
.	TRBV7-2	.	TRBJ2-2	CASSLPGTGELFF	TGTGCCAGCAGCTTACCGGGAACCGGGGAGCTGTTTTTT
TRBD1	TRBV4-1	.	TRBJ2-1	CASSQDRRTGVNNEQFF	TGCGCCAGCAGCCAAGATCGTAGGACAGGAGTCAACAATGAGCAGTTCTTC
.	TRBV2	.	TRBJ2-1	CASSEQGVGGNEQFF	TGTGCCAGCAGTGAGCAAGGGGTAGGTGGTAATGAGCAGTTCTTC
.	TRBV18	.	TRBJ2-3	CASSPRFLGPSLGTDTQYF	TGTGCCAGCTCACCACGCTTCTTGGGGCCTTCCCTCGGCACAGATACGCAGTATTTT
TRBD1	TRBV2	.	TRBJ1-6	CASIRQGAHNSPLHF	TGTGCCAGCATCCGACAGGGGGCTCATAATTCACCCCTCCACTTT
TRBD1	TRBV6-5	once	TRBJ1-2	CASTVGQADYGYTF	TGTGCCAGCACGGTAGGACAGGCAGACTATGGCTACACCTTC
TRBD1	TRBV19	few	TRBJ1-4	CASSIADRGYEKLFF	TGTGCCAGTAGTATAGCCGACAGGGGATATGAAAAACTGTTTTTT
.	TRBV5-1	.	TRBJ1-6	CASSLGDGNSPLHF	TGCGCCAGCAGCTTGGGGGACGGTAATTCACCCCTCCACTTT
.	TRBV7-8	.	TRBJ2-7	CASSLVMAQDWGTYEQYF	TGTGCCAGCAGCTTAGTTATGGCCCAGGACTGGGGGACCTACGAGCAGTACTTC
.	TRBV5-4	few	TRBJ1-3	CASSLAPQGSGNTIYF	TGTGCCAGCAGCTTGGCCCCACAGGGATCGGGAAACACCATATATTTT
TRBD1	TRBV18	.	TRBJ1-2	CASSPWTGDGYTF	TGTGCCAGCTCACCCTGGACAGGGGACGGCTACACCTTC
TRBD2	TRBV9	once	TRBJ2-1	CASSVGASGGNNEQFF	TGTGCCAGCAGCGTAGGGGCTAGCGGGGGGAACAATGAGCAGTTCTTC
TRBD1	TRBV11-2	once	TRBJ2-4	CASSPQGKNIQYF	TGTGCCAGCAGCCCACAGGGGAAAAACATTCAGTACTTC
TRBD1	TRBV18	.	TRBJ2-1	CASSLGQAHSYNEQFF	TGTGCCAGCTCACTCGGACAGGCCCACTCCTACAATGAGCAGTTCTTC
TRBD1	TRBV5-1	.	TRBJ1-1	CASSPDREPLNTEAFF	TGCGCCAGCAGCCCGGACAGGGAACCGTTGAACACTGAAGCTTTCTTT
TRBD1	TRBV19	.	TRBJ2-5	CASSNRPTDRGWETQYF	TGTGCCAGTAGTAACCGCCCAACGGACAGGGGTTGGGAGACCCAGTACTTC
TRBD1	TRBV6-4	.	TRBJ2-4	CARADRAGNIQYF	TGTGCCAGGGCGGACAGGGCAGGAAACATTCAGTACTTC
.	TRBV2	few	TRBJ2-5	CASSRETQYF	TGTGCCAGCAGTCGAGAGACCCAGTACTTC
.	TRBV25-1	.	TRBJ1-3	CASSEYSQAGNTIYF	TGTGCCAGCAGTGAATATAGCCAGGCGGGAAACACCATATATTTT
TRBD1	TRBV6-9	.	TRBJ1-2	CASRDRGHGYTF	TGTGCCAGCCGAGACAGGGGTCATGGCTACACCTTC
.	TRBV9	.	TRBJ2-3	CASSGGGRNTDTQYF	TGTGCCAGCAGTGGAGGGGGACGAAACACAGATACGCAGTATTTT
TRBD1	TRBV7-9	.	TRBJ2-2	CASSSSRDRAGELFF	TGTGCCAGCAGCTCGTCCCGGGACAGGGCCGGGGAGCTGTTTTTT
.	TRBV7-2	.	TRBJ1-1	CASSFRVRMNTEAFF	TGTGCCAGCAGCTTCAGAGTGCGGATGAACACTGAAGCTTTCTTT
.	TRBV7-3	.	TRBJ2-3	CASSLNEGPGHRDTQYF	TGTGCCAGCAGCTTAAATGAGGGACCGGGACACCGAGATACGCAGTATTTT
.	TRBV7-9	.	TRBJ2-1	CASSSPTDGLFGLYNEQFF	TGTGCCAGCAGCTCACCGACAGACGGCCTCTTCGGGCTATACAATGAGCAGTTCTTC
TRBD1	TRBV5-1	.	TRBJ2-3	CASSLERGPADTQYF	TGCGCCAGCAGCTTGGAAAGGGGGCCGGCAGATACGCAGTATTTT
.	TRBV4-2	.	TRBJ1-3	CASSQDRTVSGNTIYF	TGTGCCAGCAGCCAAGATAGGACGGTCTCTGGAAACACCATATATTTT
TRBD2	TRBV30	.	TRBJ2-3	CAWRLAGVSTDTQYF	TGTGCCTGGAGACTAGCGGGGGTGAGCACAGATACGCAGTATTTT
TRBD2	TRBV13	.	TRBJ2-1	CASSLSPRLTGLAASVGEQFF	TGTGCCAGCAGCTTAAGCCCGAGGCTCACTGGACTAGCGGCTTCGGTCGGTGAGCAGTTCTTC
TRBD1	TRBV6-5	.	TRBJ1-2	CATSRGDRGLYGYTF	TGTGCCACCTCCCGCGGGGACAGGGGGCTCTATGGCTACACCTTC
.	TRBV7-9	.	TRBJ2-6	CASSLSGGRAGANVLTF	TGTGCCAGCAGCTTAAGTGGGGGGCGAGCTGGGGCCAACGTCCTGACTTTC
TRBD2	TRBV9	.	TRBJ2-3	CASSVVDSGVRTDTQYF	TGTGCCAGCAGCGTAGTGGATAGCGGGGTTCGCACAGATACGCAGTATTTT
TRBD1	TRBV4-1	.	TRBJ1-2	CASSHQGALNYGYTF	TGCGCCAGCAGCCACCAGGGGGCTTTAAACTATGGCTACACCTTC
.	TRBV7-2	.	TRBJ1-1	CASSFVRTEAFF	TGTGCCAGCAGCTTTGTTCGGACTGAAGCTTTCTTT
TRBD1	TRBV9	.	TRBJ2-5	CASSPRTGAQETQYF	TGTGCCAGCAGCCCCAGGACAGGGGCCCAAGAGACCCAGTACTTC